The entry that follows covers one T cell receptor (beta chain) sequence. Its antigen is unknown. This entry comes from a study of T cell responses to AZD1222 COVID-19 vaccine. Points from the study as a whole: Only six people who got AZD1222 tested seropositive at baseline. The donor group comprised mostly white British people and more females; the analysis possibly underestimated clonal diversity. Vaccination with two AZD1222 doses was followed by a rise in Spike-specific TCR breadth and depth. Dominant at 160-218 and 743-854, vaccine-associated CD4 TCRs also spanned spike.

Clones were sequenced by immunoSEQ multiplex PCR, and TCRdb holds only the in-frame ones, with some missing. Of about 140,000 clones listed, 70% to 90% are singletons. The CDR3 runs 16 residues. J was trimmed by 9 bases and V by 1 base; bases with no gene match: 15. Germline-derived CDR1 and CDR2 are SGHVS and FQNEAQ. The sequencing used peripheral blood, collected 28 days after the second AZD1222 dose. The chain links TRBV7-8 to TRBJ2-7, with 7 nucleotides matching TRBD2. This clonotype originated in an adult who received the AZD1222 COVID-19 vaccine. CDR3 coding DNA: TGTGCCAGCAGCTTAGGTCGTGATACAGGTGCTAGCGGGCAGTACTTC. It is translated as CASSLGRDTGASGQYF. Drawing the rest from reference TRBV7-8 and TRBJ2-7, the complete variable domain is GAGVSQSPRYKVAKRGQDVALRCDPISGHVSLFWYQQALGQGPEFLTYFQNEAQLDKSGLPSDRFFAERPEGSVSTLKIQRTQQEDSAVYLCASSLGRDTGASGQYFGPGTRLTVT.